The subject of this entry is one TCR beta chain. RNA was extracted with the RNeasy kit, and a quantity of roughly 0.45 to 1 ug was reverse transcribed using random hexamers. An immunoSEQ multiplex PCR amplified TCR beta CDR3 over 54 Vbeta and 13 Jbeta. TCRdb re-analysed the immunoSEQ multiplex PCR reads in MiXCR, keeping a single row per CDR3 protein. The sample lists approximately 200,000 distinct CDR3 sequences; approximately 94% were seen once. The record originates from a study of CD8 T cells in Susac syndrome. TEMRA cells were FACS-enriched, with CD8+ and CD4+ T cells isolated negatively. Germline loops: CDR1 SEHNR, CDR2 FQNEAQ (reference sequence). CDR3 length: 15 residues. J was trimmed by 5 bases and V by 5 bases; bases with no gene match: 11.

Sequenced sample: CD4+ T cells from PBMCs. This chain uses TRBV7-9 with TRBJ1-1; 7 positions match TRBD1. This TCR was sampled from a human donor with multiple sclerosis. The CDR3 spells CASSHGDREGTEAFF. The CDR3, as DNA: TGTGCCAGCAGCCACGGTGACAGGGAGGGGACTGAAGCTTTCTTT.